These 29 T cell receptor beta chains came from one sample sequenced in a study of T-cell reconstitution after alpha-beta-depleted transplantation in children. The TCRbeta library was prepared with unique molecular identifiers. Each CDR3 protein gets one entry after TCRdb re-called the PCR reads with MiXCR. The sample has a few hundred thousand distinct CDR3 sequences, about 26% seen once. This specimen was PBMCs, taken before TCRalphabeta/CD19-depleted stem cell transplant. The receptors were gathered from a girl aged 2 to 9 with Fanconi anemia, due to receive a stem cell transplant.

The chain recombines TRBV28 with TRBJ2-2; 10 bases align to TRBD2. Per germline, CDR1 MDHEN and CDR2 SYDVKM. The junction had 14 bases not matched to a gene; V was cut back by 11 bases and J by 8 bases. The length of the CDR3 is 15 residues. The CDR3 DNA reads TGTGCCTGCCTAACCTTAGCGGGAGGAGCGGGGGAGCTGTTTTTT. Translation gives CACLTLAGGAGELFF.

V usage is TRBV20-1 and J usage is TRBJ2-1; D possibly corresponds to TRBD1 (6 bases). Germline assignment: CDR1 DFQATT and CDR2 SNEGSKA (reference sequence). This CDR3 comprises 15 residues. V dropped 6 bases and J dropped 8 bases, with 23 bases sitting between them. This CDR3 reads CSATRGGGFLDEQFF. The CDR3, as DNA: TGCAGTGCCACCAGGGGTGGTGGGTTCTTGGATGAGCAGTTCTTC.

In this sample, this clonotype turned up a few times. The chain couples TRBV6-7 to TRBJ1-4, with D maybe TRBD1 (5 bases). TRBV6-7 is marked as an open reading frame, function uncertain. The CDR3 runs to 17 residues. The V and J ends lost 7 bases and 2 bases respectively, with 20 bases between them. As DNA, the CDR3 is TGTGCCAGCACCAACAGGACCCAATCAGGGACTAATGAAAAACTGTTTTTT. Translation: CASTNRTQSGTNEKLFF.

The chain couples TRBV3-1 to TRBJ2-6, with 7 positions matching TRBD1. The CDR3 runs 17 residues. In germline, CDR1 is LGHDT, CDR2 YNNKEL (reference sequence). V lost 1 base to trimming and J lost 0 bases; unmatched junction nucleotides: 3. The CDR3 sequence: CASSQAGTVSGANVLTF. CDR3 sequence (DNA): TGTGCCAGCAGCCAAGCGGGGACAGTCTCTGGGGCCAACGTCCTGACTTTC.

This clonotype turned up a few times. DNA of the CDR3: TGTGCCAGCAGCTTAAGAGGGATGGACACCGGGGAGCTGTTTTTT. It specifies CASSLRGMDTGELFF. The V and J genes are TRBV13 and TRBJ2-2, with a weak D call TRBD2 (5 bases). V lost 2 bases and J 3 bases, leaving 10 bases between the germline ends. Looked up from germline, CDR1 is PRHDT and CDR2 is FYEKMQ (reference sequence). CDR3 length: 15 residues.

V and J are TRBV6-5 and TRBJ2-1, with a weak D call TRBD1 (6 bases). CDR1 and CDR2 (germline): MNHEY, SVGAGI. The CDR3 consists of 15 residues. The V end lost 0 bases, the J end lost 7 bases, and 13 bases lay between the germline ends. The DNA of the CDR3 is TGTGCCAGCAGTTACTCGATTCTAGGACAGAATGAGCAGTTCTTC. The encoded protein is CASSYSILGQNEQFF.

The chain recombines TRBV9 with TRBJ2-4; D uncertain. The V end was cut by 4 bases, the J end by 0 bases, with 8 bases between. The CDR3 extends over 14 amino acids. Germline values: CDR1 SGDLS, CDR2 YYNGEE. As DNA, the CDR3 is TGTGCCAGCAGCCCGCCAAGAGCCAAAAACATTCAGTACTTC. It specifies CASSPPRAKNIQYF.

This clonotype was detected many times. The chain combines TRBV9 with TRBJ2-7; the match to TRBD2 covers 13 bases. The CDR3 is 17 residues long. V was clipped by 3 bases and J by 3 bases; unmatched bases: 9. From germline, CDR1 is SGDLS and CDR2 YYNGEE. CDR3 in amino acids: CASSAHPGTSGVYEQYF. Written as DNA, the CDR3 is TGTGCCAGCAGCGCTCATCCAGGGACTAGCGGGGTCTACGAGCAGTACTTC.

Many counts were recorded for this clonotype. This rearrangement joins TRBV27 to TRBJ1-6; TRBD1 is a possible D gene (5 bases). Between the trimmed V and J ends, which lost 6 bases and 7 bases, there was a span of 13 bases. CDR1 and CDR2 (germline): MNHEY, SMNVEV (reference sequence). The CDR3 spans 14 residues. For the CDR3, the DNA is TGTGCCAGCAGCGTTGGGGGAGGGAATTCACCCCTCCACTTT. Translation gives CASSVGGGNSPLHF.

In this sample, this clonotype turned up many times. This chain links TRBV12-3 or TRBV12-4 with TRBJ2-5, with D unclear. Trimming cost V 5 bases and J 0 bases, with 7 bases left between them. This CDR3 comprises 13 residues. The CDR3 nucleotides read TGTGCCAGCAGTCGCAGGTACCAAGAGACCCAGTACTTC. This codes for CASSRRYQETQYF.

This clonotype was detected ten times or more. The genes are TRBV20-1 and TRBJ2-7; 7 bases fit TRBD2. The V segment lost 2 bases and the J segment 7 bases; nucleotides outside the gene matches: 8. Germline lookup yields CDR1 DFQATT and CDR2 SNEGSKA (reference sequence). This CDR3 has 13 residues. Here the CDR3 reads CSARREGVGEQYF. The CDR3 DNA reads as TGCAGTGCTAGAAGGGAGGGCGTCGGGGAGCAGTACTTC.

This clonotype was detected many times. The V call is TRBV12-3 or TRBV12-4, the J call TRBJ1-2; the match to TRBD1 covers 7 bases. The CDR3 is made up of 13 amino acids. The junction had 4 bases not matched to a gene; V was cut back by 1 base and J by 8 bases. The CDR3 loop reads CASSLDRGDGYTF. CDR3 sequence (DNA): TGTGCCAGCAGTTTAGACAGGGGAGACGGCTACACCTTC.

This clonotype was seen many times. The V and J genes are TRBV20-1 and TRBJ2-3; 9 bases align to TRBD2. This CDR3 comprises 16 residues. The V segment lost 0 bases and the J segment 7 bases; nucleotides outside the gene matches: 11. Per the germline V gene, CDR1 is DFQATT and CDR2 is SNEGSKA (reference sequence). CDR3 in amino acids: CSARDPAGGRLNTQYF. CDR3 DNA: TGCAGTGCTAGAGATCCAGCGGGGGGCCGACTAAATACGCAGTATTTT.

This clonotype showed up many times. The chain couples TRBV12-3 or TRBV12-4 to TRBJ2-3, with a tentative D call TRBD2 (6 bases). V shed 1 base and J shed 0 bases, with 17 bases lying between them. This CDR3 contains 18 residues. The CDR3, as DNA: TGTGCCAGCAGTTTAGATGTGGGAGGACGCACCAGCACAGATACGCAGTATTTT. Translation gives CASSLDVGGRTSTDTQYF.

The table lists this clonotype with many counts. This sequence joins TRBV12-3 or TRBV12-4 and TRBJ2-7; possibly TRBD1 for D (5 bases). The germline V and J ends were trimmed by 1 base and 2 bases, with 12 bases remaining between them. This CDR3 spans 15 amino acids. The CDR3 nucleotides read TGTGCCAGCAGTTTAGACAGGTTATCCACCTACGAGCAGTACTTC. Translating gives CASSLDRLSTYEQYF.

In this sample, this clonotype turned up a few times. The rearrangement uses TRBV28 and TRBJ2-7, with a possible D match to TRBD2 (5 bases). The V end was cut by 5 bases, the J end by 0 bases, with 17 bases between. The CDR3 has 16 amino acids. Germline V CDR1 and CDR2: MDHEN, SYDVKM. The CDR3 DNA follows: TGTGCCAGCAGTACCTTTCTGCGGGCATTCTCCTACGAGCAGTACTTC. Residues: CASSTFLRAFSYEQYF.

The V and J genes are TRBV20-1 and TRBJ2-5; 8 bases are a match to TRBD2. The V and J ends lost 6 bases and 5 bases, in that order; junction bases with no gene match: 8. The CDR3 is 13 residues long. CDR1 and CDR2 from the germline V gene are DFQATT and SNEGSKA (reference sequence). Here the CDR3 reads CSAVRVAGETQYF. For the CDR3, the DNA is TGCAGTGCCGTTCGCGTAGCGGGGGAGACCCAGTACTTC.

CDR3 nucleotide sequence: TGTGCCAGCAGTTTCTCTTCGACTAGCTGGGCAGATACGCAGTATTTT. Encoded protein: CASSFSSTSWADTQYF. The V and J genes are TRBV28 and TRBJ2-3; 7 positions match TRBD2. The CDR3 totals 16 residues. The V and J ends lost 3 bases and 4 bases, in that order; junction bases with no gene match: 10. CDR1 and CDR2 (germline): MDHEN, SYDVKM.

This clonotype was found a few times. Here the CDR3 DNA reads TGTGCCAGCAGCCCCCCGGGACTAGGCCTTCAAGAGACCCAGTACTTC. Its translation: CASSPPGLGLQETQYF. The chain carries TRBV7-2 and TRBJ2-5, with 8 positions matching TRBD2. The CDR3 is 16 residues long. J lost 2 bases, V lost 5 bases, and 10 bases had no gene match. Germline V gives CDR1 SGHTA, CDR2 FQGNSA.

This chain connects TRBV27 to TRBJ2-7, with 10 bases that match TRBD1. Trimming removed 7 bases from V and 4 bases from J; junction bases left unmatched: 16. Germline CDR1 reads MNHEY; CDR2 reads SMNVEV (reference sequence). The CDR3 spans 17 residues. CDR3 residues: CASKSGPGQGVMYEQYF. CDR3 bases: TGTGCCAGCAAAAGTGGGCCCGGACAGGGGGTTATGTACGAGCAGTACTTC.

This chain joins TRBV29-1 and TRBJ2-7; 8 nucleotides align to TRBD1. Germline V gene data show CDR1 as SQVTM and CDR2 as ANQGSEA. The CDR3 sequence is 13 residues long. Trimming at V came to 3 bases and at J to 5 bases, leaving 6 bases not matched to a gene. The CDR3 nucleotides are TGCAGCGTTGATGTCCAGGGGGCTAACGAGCAGTACTTC. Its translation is CSVDVQGANEQYF.

CDR3 region: CAVGHNEQFF. As DNA, the CDR3 is TGTGCCGTCGGCCACAATGAGCAGTTCTTC. The genes are TRBV4-2 and TRBJ2-1; D not certain. CDR1 is LGHNA and CDR2 is YNFKEQ in the germline V gene. The CDR3 spans 10 residues. The V and J ends lost 11 bases and 5 bases respectively, with 7 bases between them.

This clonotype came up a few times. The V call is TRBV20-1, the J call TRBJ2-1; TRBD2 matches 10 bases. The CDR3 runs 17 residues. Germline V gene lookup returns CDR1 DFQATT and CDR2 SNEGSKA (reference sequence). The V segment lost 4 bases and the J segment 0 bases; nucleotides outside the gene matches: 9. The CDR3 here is CSATGLAWPRSYNEQFF. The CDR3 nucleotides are TGCAGTGCTACGGGACTAGCGTGGCCCCGCTCCTACAATGAGCAGTTCTTC.

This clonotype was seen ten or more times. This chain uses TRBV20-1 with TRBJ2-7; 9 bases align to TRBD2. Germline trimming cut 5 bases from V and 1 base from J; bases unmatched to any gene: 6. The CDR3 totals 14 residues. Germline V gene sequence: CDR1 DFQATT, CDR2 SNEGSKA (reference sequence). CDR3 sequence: CSALILAGSYEQYF. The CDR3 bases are TGCAGTGCTCTAATCCTAGCGGGATCCTACGAGCAGTACTTC.

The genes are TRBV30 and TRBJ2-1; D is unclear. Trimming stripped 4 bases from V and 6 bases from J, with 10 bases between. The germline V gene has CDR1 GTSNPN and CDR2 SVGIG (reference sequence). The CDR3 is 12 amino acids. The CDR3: CAWNVAANEQFF. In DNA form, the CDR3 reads TGTGCCTGGAATGTCGCGGCCAATGAGCAGTTCTTC.

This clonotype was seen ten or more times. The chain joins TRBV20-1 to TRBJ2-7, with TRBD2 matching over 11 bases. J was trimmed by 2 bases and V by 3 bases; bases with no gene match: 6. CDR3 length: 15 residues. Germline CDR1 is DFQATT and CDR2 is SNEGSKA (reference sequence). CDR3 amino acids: CSASWLAGGTYEQYF. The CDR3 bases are TGCAGTGCTAGTTGGCTAGCGGGAGGCACCTACGAGCAGTACTTC.

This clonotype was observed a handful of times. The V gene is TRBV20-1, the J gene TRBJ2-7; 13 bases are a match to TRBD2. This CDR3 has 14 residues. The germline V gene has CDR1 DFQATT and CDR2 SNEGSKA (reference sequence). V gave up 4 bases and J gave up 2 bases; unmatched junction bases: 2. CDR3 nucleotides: TGCAGTGCTATCGGACTAGCGGGAGCCTACGAGCAGTACTTC. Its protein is CSAIGLAGAYEQYF.

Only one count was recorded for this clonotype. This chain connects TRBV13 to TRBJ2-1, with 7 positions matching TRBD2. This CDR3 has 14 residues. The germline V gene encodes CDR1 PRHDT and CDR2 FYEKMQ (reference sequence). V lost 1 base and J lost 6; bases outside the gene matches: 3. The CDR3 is CASSLVTSLNEQFF. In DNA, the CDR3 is TGTGCCAGCAGCTTAGTGACTAGCCTCAATGAGCAGTTCTTC.

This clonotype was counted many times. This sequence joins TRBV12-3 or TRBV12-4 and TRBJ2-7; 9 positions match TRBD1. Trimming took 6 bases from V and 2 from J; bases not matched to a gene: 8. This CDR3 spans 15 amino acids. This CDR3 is CASRRGGQGTYEQYF. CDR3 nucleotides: TGTGCCAGCAGGCGAGGGGGACAGGGAACCTACGAGCAGTACTTC.